These T cell receptor beta chains were read from a single sample in a study of immune evolution from preneoplasia to lung adenocarcinoma. Profiling relied on immunoSEQ multiplex PCR, and the TCRdb table lists in-frame clones only, not all of them. The data contain several thousand clones, about four fifths of them singletons. Sequencing was carried out using FFPE adjacent normal lung tissue. These receptors were obtained from a person aged 55-80 years with lung adenocarcinoma. Both conserved end residues are trimmed from each CDR3. The order of the fields is CDR3 protein, V gene, D gene. D genes are given only for firm matches.

CDR3aa: ASSPDTASNQPQH
v_gene: TRBV18
d_gene: -

CDR3aa: AWNSNSYEQY
v_gene: TRBV30
d_gene: -

CDR3aa: ASSVGRCTDTQY
v_gene: TRBV9
d_gene: -

CDR3aa: ASSLTAGESYEQY
v_gene: TRBV7-3
d_gene: TRBD2

CDR3aa: ASDRGDSLGNTEAF
v_gene: TRBV5-1
d_gene: TRBD1

CDR3aa: ASSWDTGGLSEQY
v_gene: TRBV5-6
d_gene: TRBD1

CDR3aa: ASSWGTELYGYT
v_gene: TRBV5-1
d_gene: TRBD1

CDR3aa: ASSEGQGDTGELF
v_gene: TRBV2
d_gene: TRBD1

CDR3aa: ASSLLRPTSYGYT
v_gene: TRBV13
d_gene: -

CDR3aa: ASSPRQNPYEQY
v_gene: TRBV18
d_gene: -

CDR3aa: ASSLMASTNEQF
v_gene: TRBV7-2
d_gene: -

CDR3aa: ASSRAGGADTQY
v_gene: TRBV19
d_gene: TRBD2

CDR3aa: ATFPSMAYEQY
v_gene: TRBV28
d_gene: -

CDR3aa: ASSTGGHSDNEQF
v_gene: TRBV9
d_gene: -

CDR3aa: ASSSRGGGELF
v_gene: TRBV27
d_gene: -

CDR3aa: ASSSEKRGRNTGELF
v_gene: TRBV18
d_gene: TRBD1

CDR3aa: ASSPRTGIIQWEQY
v_gene: TRBV7-6
d_gene: -